One sample yielded the 7 T cell receptor beta chains listed below, sequenced in a study of T-cell memory formation after mild COVID-19. TCRdb used MiXCR to reprocess the 5' RACE reads, holding one entry per CDR3 protein. The sample contains about 600,000 distinct CDR3 sequences, roughly 21% of which appear only once. Sequenced sample: PBMCs or a T cell subset sorted from them (not recorded which). These receptors came from an adult woman who had mild COVID-19 (a few samples of this study predate the infection). Cell type and time point are not known.

This clonotype was recorded a few times. This rearrangement joins TRBV5-5 to TRBJ2-5, with 7 bases lining up with TRBD1. Germline V gene lookup returns CDR1 SGHKS and CDR2 YYEKEE (reference sequence). V lost 0 bases and J lost 2; bases outside the gene matches: 10. This CDR3 has 17 amino acids. The CDR3 reads CASSLGQGQLLQETQYF. Written as DNA, the CDR3 is TGTGCCAGCAGCTTGGGACAGGGTCAGCTGTTACAAGAGACCCAGTACTTC. Based on the CDR3 plus reference TRBV5-5 and TRBJ2-5, the full variable domain is DAGVTQSPTHLIKTRGQQVTLRCSPISGHKSVSWYQQVLGQGPQFIFQYYEKEERGRGNFPDRFSARQFPNYSSELNVNALLLGDSALYLCASSLGQGQLLQETQYFGPGTRLLVL.

This clonotype was seen a few times. The chain recombines TRBV20-1 with TRBJ2-5; 7 bases align to TRBD1. Trimming at V came to 6 bases and at J to 4 bases, leaving 11 bases not matched to a gene. This CDR3 has 14 residues. Germline-derived CDR1 and CDR2 are DFQATT and SNEGSKA (reference sequence). CDR3 in amino acids: CSAQATGSLETQYF. CDR3 DNA: TGCAGTGCCCAAGCGACAGGGAGTTTAGAGACCCAGTACTTC.

This clonotype has only a few counts. The V gene is TRBV18, the J gene TRBJ2-3; TRBD1 matches at 8 bases. The CDR3 runs 15 residues. V was clipped by 3 bases and J by 8 bases; unmatched bases: 10. Germline V gene sequence: CDR1 KGHSH, CDR2 LQKENI. The CDR3 spells CASSPRDRILGTQYF. CDR3 DNA: TGTGCCAGCTCACCTCGGGACAGGATCTTGGGTACGCAGTATTTT.

The J gene is TRBJ1-2, the V gene TRBV7-9; D is uncertain. Germline V lookup: CDR1 SEHNR, CDR2 FQNEAQ (reference sequence). Trimming cost V 1 base and J 11 bases, with 20 bases left between them. This CDR3 has 15 amino acids. CDR3 nucleotide sequence: TGTGCCAGCAGCTTAGATGGGATTGGCGGTTCGGGTTACACCTTC. This translates into CASSLDGIGGSGYTF.

This clonotype has only a few counts. The V and J genes are TRBV7-2 and TRBJ2-7, with D perhaps TRBD1 (6 bases). CDR1 and CDR2 (germline): SGHTA, FQGNSA. The CDR3 is 15 residues long. With 5 bases removed from V and 2 bases from J, the gap between germline ends came to 16 bases. Here the CDR3 DNA reads TGTGCCAGCAGCCCCGTCACAGGGCAGACCTACGAGCAGTACTTC. Its translation: CASSPVTGQTYEQYF. The complete variable domain, with remaining parts taken from reference TRBV7-2 and TRBJ2-7, reads GAGVSQSPSNKVTEKGKDVELRCDPISGHTALYWYRQSLGQGLEFLIYFQGNSAPDKSGLPSDRFSAERTGGSVSTLTIQRTQQEDSAVYLCASSPVTGQTYEQYFGPGTRLTVT.

The chain links TRBV20-1 to TRBJ2-1; TRBD2 agrees at 7 bases. J gave up 4 bases and V 5 bases, and 8 bases lay outside the gene matches. Germline-derived CDR1 and CDR2 are DFQATT and SNEGSKA (reference sequence). The CDR3 length is 14 residues. CDR3 in DNA: TGCAGTGCTGTGAGCGGGGAGAATTACAATGAGCAGTTCTTC. Its protein is CSAVSGENYNEQFF.

The chain is built from TRBV2 and TRBJ1-1; D unclear. The CDR3 loop spans 12 amino acids. The V gene lost 3 bases and the J gene lost 3 bases, with 5 bases spanning the gap. In germline, CDR1 is SNHLY, CDR2 FYNNEI. The CDR3 DNA is TGTGCCAGCAGTGATACGTACACTGAAGCTTTCTTT. It specifies CASSDTYTEAFF.